Presented here are 13 T cell receptor beta chains from one specimen sequenced in a study of OX40 agonist ivuxolimab in advanced cancers. Sequenced by immunoSEQ multiplex PCR; TCRdb stores in-frame clones only, minus some. The table has 45,000 to 65,000 clones, about nine tenths seen once. The sequenced sample was CD4+ or CD8+ T cells sorted from blood, obtained in a trial of the OX40 agonist ivuxolimab. Receptors were obtained from an adult with an advanced solid tumor such as melanoma, head and neck, liver or kidney cancer.

The chain recombines TRBV4-1 with TRBJ1-1, with a weak D call TRBD1 (6 bases). The CDR3 contains 15 residues. V lost 0 bases to trimming and J lost 3 bases, with 11 bases between them. Germline CDR1 and CDR2: MGHRA and YSYEKL. The CDR3 reads CASSQDPGAYTEAFF. CDR3 nucleotide sequence: TGCGCCAGCAGCCAAGACCCGGGGGCCTACACTGAAGCTTTCTTT.

The chain couples TRBV27 to TRBJ1-2; 8 bases fit TRBD1. From germline, CDR1 is MNHEY and CDR2 SMNVEV (reference sequence). The V and J ends lost 4 bases and 8 bases, in that order; junction bases with no gene match: 6. There are 13 residues in the CDR3. The CDR3 loop reads CASSSRDRLGYTF. Written as DNA, the CDR3 is TGTGCCAGCAGTTCCCGGGACAGGCTCGGCTACACCTTC.

The chain's CDR3 is CAVAGTDNTGELFF. CDR3 sequence (DNA): TGTGCCGTGGCCGGGACAGACAACACCGGGGAGCTGTTTTTT. The chain recombines TRBV6-6 with TRBJ2-2; 7 bases are shared with TRBD1. Germline V gives CDR1 MNHNY, CDR2 SVGAGI (reference sequence). The CDR3 covers 14 residues. V was pared by 11 bases and J by 2 bases, with 8 bases of the junction left unmatched.

The chain carries TRBV9 and TRBJ1-1; the D gene is possibly TRBD1 (5 bases). Trimming left V 3 bases short and J 3 bases short, with 12 bases between. CDR3 length: 14 residues. CDR1 and CDR2 (germline): SGDLS, YYNGEE. CDR3: CASSGGTEDTEAFF. CDR3 sequence (DNA): TGTGCCAGCAGCGGGGGGACGGAGGACACTGAAGCTTTCTTT.

This clone has only one observation. This chain uses TRBV5-1 with TRBJ2-5; 14 nucleotides align to TRBD2. Germline loops: CDR1 SGHRS, CDR2 YFSETQ. The CDR3 has 16 residues. The ends lost 3 bases at V and 6 bases at J; junction bases unmatched: 7. The chain's CDR3 is CASSSTSGGVAKTQYF. In DNA, the CDR3 is TGCGCCAGCAGCTCGACTAGCGGGGGGGTTGCTAAGACCCAGTACTTC.

This chain links TRBV6-6 with TRBJ1-1; D is undetermined. CDR1 and CDR2 from the germline V gene are MNHNY and SVGAGI (reference sequence). Trimming left V 0 bases short and J 3 bases short, with 11 bases between. This CDR3 has 15 amino acids. This chain's CDR3 is CASSYSPASDTEAFF. The CDR3 coding sequence is TGTGCCAGCAGTTACTCCCCAGCTTCGGACACTGAAGCTTTCTTT.

About this clone itself: One junction end disagrees with the germline gene, perhaps due to a read error. V usage is TRBV11-2 and J usage is TRBJ1-4; D may be TRBD1 (5 bases). Germline CDR1 SGHAT, CDR2 FQNNGV. The CDR3 consists of 13 residues. Here the CDR3 DNA reads TGTGCCAGCAGCTTAGAATACCCCCAGGGAATCCTCTTT. As protein: CASSLEYPQGILF. Drawing the rest from reference TRBV11-2 and TRBJ1-4, the complete variable domain is EAGVAQSPRYKIIEKRQSVAFWCNPISGHATLYWYQQILGQGPKLLIQFQNNGVVDDSQLPKDRFSAERLKGVDSTLKIQPAKLEDSAVYLCASSLEYPQGILFGSGTQLSVL.

The chain employs TRBV5-1 and TRBJ1-2; 9 nucleotides agree with TRBD1. The J segment lost 4 bases and the V segment lost 6 bases, leaving 7 bases of the junction unmatched. The CDR3 has 14 amino acids. Per germline, CDR1 SGHRS and CDR2 YFSETQ. The CDR3 DNA follows: TGCGCCAGCAACCCTGGACAGGGGCTCTATGGCTACACCTTC. Its protein product is CASNPGQGLYGYTF.

Notes on this clone: Since no conserved phenylalanine or tryptophan closes the CDR3, a read error is the likely cause. The DNA is omitted, as the CDR3 cannot be located on it reliably, and the CDR3 follows TCRdb's listing. The chain links TRBV23-1 to TRBJ1-6; the table's D call of TRBD1 was not tested on the DNA. TRBV23-1 is placed among ORFs of uncertain function. Inclusive of both ends, the CDR3 amounts to 10 amino acids. CDR3 amino acids: CASSPPPGSE.

The chain is built from TRBV5-8 and TRBJ1-6; 9 bases map to TRBD1. Germline V gene sequence: CDR1 SGHTS, CDR2 YDEGEE. CDR3 length: 16 residues. V lost 4 bases and J lost 8; bases outside the gene matches: 10. The CDR3 nucleotides are TGTGCCAGCAGCCAGGGGGTGAGGACAGGGGATTCACCCCTCCACTTT. This codes for CASSQGVRTGDSPLHF.

This chain connects TRBV5-1 to TRBJ1-4; D is undetermined. Trimming removed 4 bases from V and 4 bases from J, with 11 bases in between. CDR3 size: 14 residues. The germline V gene has CDR1 SGHRS and CDR2 YFSETQ. CDR3 in DNA: TGCGCCAGCAGCACCGGACTGAGTAATGAAAAACTGTTTTTT. It yields the protein CASSTGLSNEKLFF.

This chain connects TRBV6-6 to TRBJ2-7, with D tentatively TRBD2 (7 bases). CDR3 length: 13 amino acids. The germline V gene has CDR1 MNHNY and CDR2 SVGAGI (reference sequence). V was cut by 6 bases and J by 7 bases, with 16 bases left in between. The CDR3 sequence is CASSPRGAREQYF. The CDR3 nucleotides are TGTGCCAGCAGCCCCCGGGGGGCGAGAGAGCAGTACTTC.

V and J are TRBV10-3 and TRBJ2-5, with 9 bases fitting TRBD2. The J segment lost 4 bases and the V segment lost 5 bases, leaving 5 bases of the junction unmatched. The CDR3 length is 14 residues. Germline CDR1 is ENHRY and CDR2 is SYGVKD. CDR3: CAISSGGWGETQYF. In DNA, the CDR3 is TGTGCCATCAGTAGCGGGGGGTGGGGAGAGACCCAGTACTTC.